This T cell receptor beta chain was recovered during a study of T cell responses to AZD1222 COVID-19 vaccine. Study-level points and caveats: Repertoire sampling was restricted to post-peak T cell response timepoints. Females made up more of the donors, who were largely white British, and clonal diversity may have come out too low.

Assay: immunoSEQ multiplex PCR; the TCRdb copy retains only in-frame clones and omits some. This sample contains some 150,000 clones. On this clone itself: What it recognizes is unknown.

CDR1 SEHNR and CDR2 FQNEAQ come from the germline V gene (reference sequence). With 6 bases removed from V and 2 bases from J, the gap between germline ends came to 12 bases. This CDR3 is built from 14 residues. Sequenced: peripheral blood. The sequence came from an adult in good health. The V and J genes are TRBV7-9 and TRBJ2-3; D uncertain. The CDR3 here is CASRLLLHTDTQYF. Written as DNA, the CDR3 is TGTGCCAGCAGACTACTTCTCCACACAGATACGCAGTATTTT.